This T cell receptor beta chain appears in the sequencing data of a study of cytomegalovirus exposure and HLA in healthy donors. Overall study findings and caveats: The authors excluded some V segments, including TRBV6-2 and TRBV6-3, as indistinguishable. Sequencing likely produced, as an artifact, a cluster of highly shared sequence variants.

Per the germline V gene, CDR1 is MDHEN and CDR2 is SYDVKM. The CDR3 is 15 amino acids. Trimming took 6 bases from V and 4 from J; bases not matched to a gene: 7. Notes on this clone: What it recognizes is unknown.

PCR primers comprised 60 Vbeta and 13 Jbeta primers. Sequencing was performed with immunoSEQ multiplex PCR; in TCRdb, only in-frame clones are kept and a portion is missing. The table lists about 190,000 clones, 81% of them singletons. Sequences were obtained from PBMCs. The sequence came from a man aged 18 to 30 in good health and CMV-seronegative. V usage is TRBV28 and J usage is TRBJ2-2, with 8 nucleotides matching TRBD1. CDR3 sequence reads: CASSSRDRRTGELFF. The CDR3 region has the DNA TGTGCCAGCAGCTCCCGGGACAGGCGCACCGGGGAGCTGTTTTTT.